The 13 T cell receptor beta chains below come from one sample, sequenced in a study of T-cell memory formation after mild COVID-19. MiXCR was run by TCRdb on the 5' RACE reads, yielding one entry per CDR3 protein. This table has a few hundred thousand distinct CDR3 sequences, approximately 14% appearing once. Material for sequencing was PBMCs or a T cell subset sorted from them (not recorded which). The source of these receptors is a man younger than 30 who had mild COVID-19 (a few samples of this study predate the infection). Cell type and time point are not known.

The V gene is TRBV13, the J gene TRBJ1-6; D gene uncertain. The CDR3 extends over 12 amino acids. V was pared by 7 bases and J by 7 bases, with 8 bases between. Looked up from germline, CDR1 is PRHDT and CDR2 is FYEKMQ (reference sequence). CDR3 sequence reads: CASNVPNSPLHF. In DNA, the CDR3 is TGTGCCAGCAACGTTCCCAATTCACCCCTCCACTTT.

V and J are TRBV4-2 and TRBJ2-7; a weak D match, TRBD2 (6 bases). Trimming took off 1 base at V and 3 bases at J, with 13 bases between the two ends. This CDR3 has 15 residues. Germline CDR1 and CDR2: LGHNA and YNFKEQ. This CDR3 reads CASSQGTGGYYEQYF. The CDR3 nucleotides are TGTGCCAGCAGCCAAGGAACAGGAGGGTACTACGAGCAGTACTTC.

This clonotype was observed a few times. The chain joins TRBV20-1 to TRBJ1-1; TRBD1 might be the D (5 bases). The CDR3 has 13 amino acids. Germline V lookup: CDR1 DFQATT, CDR2 SNEGSKA (reference sequence). V was cut by 0 bases and J by 4 bases, with 9 bases left in between. The CDR3 DNA is TGCAGTGCTAGAGAAGGGACGTCCACTGAAGCTTTCTTT. This translates into CSAREGTSTEAFF.

This chain uses TRBV7-2 with TRBJ2-5; TRBD2 might be the D (5 bases). Germline V gene sequence: CDR1 SGHTA, CDR2 FQGNSA. The CDR3 runs 14 residues. The germline V and J ends were trimmed by 0 bases and 4 bases, with 9 bases remaining between them. CDR3 sequence (DNA): TGTGCCAGCAGCTTAGCGCGGCTAGCAGAGACCCAGTACTTC. Residues: CASSLARLAETQYF.

This clonotype appeared a few times. The chain carries TRBV12-3 or TRBV12-4 and TRBJ2-5, with no clear D. The CDR3 is made up of 13 amino acids. V shed 6 bases and J shed 2 bases, with 10 bases lying between them. The CDR3 nucleotides read TGTGCCAGCAGCCCCCAGGAACAAGAGACCCAGTACTTC. Translating gives CASSPQEQETQYF.

The chain carries TRBV14 and TRBJ1-2; tentatively, D is TRBD1 (6 bases). Germline values: CDR1 SGHDN, CDR2 FVKESK. This CDR3 is built from 13 residues. V was cut by 4 bases and J by 2 bases, with 8 bases left in between. For the CDR3, the DNA is TGTGCCAGCAGCCGGGACACGAACTATGGCTACACCTTC. It is translated as CASSRDTNYGYTF.

A few counts support this clonotype. The chain uses TRBV29-1 and TRBJ1-2, with D perhaps TRBD1 (5 bases). Germline assignment: CDR1 SQVTM and CDR2 ANQGSEA. V dropped 4 bases and J dropped 4 bases, with 16 bases sitting between them. The CDR3 length is 14 residues. The CDR3 here is CSVAESREVYGYTF. CDR3 nucleotides: TGCAGCGTTGCCGAAAGCAGGGAGGTCTATGGCTACACCTTC. Supplemented by reference TRBV29-1 and TRBJ1-2, the full variable domain reads SAVISQKPSRDICQRGTSLTIQCQVDSQVTMMFWYRQQPGQSLTLIATANQGSEATYESGFVIDKFPISRPNLTFSTLTVSNMSPEDSSIYLCSVAESREVYGYTFGSGTRLTVV.

This clonotype turned up a few times. The V call is TRBV28, the J call TRBJ1-1, with D perhaps matching TRBD1 (6 bases). Germline CDR1 and CDR2: MDHEN and SYDVKM. Trimming took off 8 bases at V and 4 bases at J, with 29 bases between the two ends. The CDR3 is 18 amino acids. CDR3 DNA sequence: TGTGCCAGCCACCGTGACAGGAAGATGTCGGTGAAGTCCACTGAAGCTTTCTTT. Its protein is CASHRDRKMSVKSTEAFF.

The gene calls are TRBV6-5 and TRBJ1-1; D may be TRBD1 (5 bases). The V end lost 5 bases, the J end lost 2 bases, and 12 bases lay between the germline ends. The germline V gene has CDR1 MNHEY and CDR2 SVGAGI. This CDR3 is built from 14 residues. The CDR3 protein is CASSRTQVNTEAFF. The DNA for the CDR3 is TGTGCCAGCAGTCGGACACAGGTAAACACTGAAGCTTTCTTT.

V and J are TRBV20-1 and TRBJ1-1; weak D call: TRBD1 (5 bases). This CDR3 contains 16 residues. Trimming shortened V by 5 bases and J by 3 bases, and 22 bases separated the two germline ends. Germline V CDR1 and CDR2: DFQATT, SNEGSKA (reference sequence). DNA for the CDR3: TGCAGTGCTTTGCCGACGGGGCGCCCGCCGGACACTGAAGCTTTCTTT. Its protein product is CSALPTGRPPDTEAFF.

In this sample, this clonotype turned up a few times. The chain uses TRBV3-1 and TRBJ2-1; D is ambiguous. Trimming took off 3 bases at V and 0 bases at J, with 6 bases between the two ends. The CDR3 extends over 14 amino acids. From germline, CDR1 is LGHDT and CDR2 YNNKEL (reference sequence). This chain's CDR3 is CASSHGSSYNEQFF. The CDR3, as DNA: TGTGCCAGCAGCCATGGTAGCTCCTACAATGAGCAGTTCTTC.

This clonotype was observed a handful of times. The CDR3 reads CASYLGLGGYNEQFF. The CDR3 region has the DNA TGTGCCAGCTACCTCGGGCTCGGGGGATACAATGAGCAGTTCTTC. V gene TRBV5-4 combines with J gene TRBJ2-1, with D perhaps TRBD2 (6 bases). Germline values: CDR1 SGHNT, CDR2 YYREEE (reference sequence). This CDR3 contains 15 residues. With 7 bases removed from V and 4 bases from J, the gap between germline ends came to 18 bases. Filled out from reference TRBV5-4 and TRBJ2-1, the complete variable domain reads ETGVTQSPTHLIKTRGQQVTLRCSSQSGHNTVSWYQQALGQGPQFIFQYYREEENGRGNFPPRFSGLQFPNYSSELNVNALELDDSALYLCASYLGLGGYNEQFFGPGTRLTVL.

The count of this clonotype is one. The chain has TRBV9 and TRBJ2-6, with a possible D match to TRBD1 (5 bases). Trimming took 3 bases from V and 2 from J, leaving 15 bases between them. The CDR3 contains 17 residues. Germline-derived CDR1 and CDR2 are SGDLS and YYNGEE. DNA of the CDR3: TGTGCCAGCAGCGGAGGCTCCAGGGCCCCTGGGGCCAACGTCCTGACTTTC. This codes for CASSGGSRAPGANVLTF.